Here is one T cell receptor (beta chain) with its context. Its specificity is unknown. This sample stems from a study of OX40 agonist ivuxolimab in advanced cancers. The protocol was immunoSEQ multiplex PCR, while the TCRdb copy is restricted to in-frame clones and leaves out a portion. The data hold tens of thousands of clones, with approximately 86% observed a single time. The length of the CDR3 is 12 residues. V lost 6 bases and J 8 bases, leaving 14 bases between the germline ends. CDR1 and CDR2 from the germline V gene are MNHEY and SMNVEV (reference sequence). Study-wide points: At 0.1-3.0 mg/kg, partial responders had clonal expansion among the lowest observed. Antigen specificity remained undetermined for the expanded peripheral T cells.

This receptor was identified in an adult with an advanced solid tumor such as melanoma, head and neck, liver or kidney cancer. The starting material was CD4+ or CD8+ T cells sorted from blood, obtained in a trial of the OX40 agonist ivuxolimab. The genes are TRBV27 and TRBJ2-7; TRBD2 is a possible D gene (6 bases). CDR3 protein: CASRSPGGKQYF. Here the CDR3 DNA reads TGTGCCAGCAGAAGCCCTGGGGGGAAGCAGTACTTC.